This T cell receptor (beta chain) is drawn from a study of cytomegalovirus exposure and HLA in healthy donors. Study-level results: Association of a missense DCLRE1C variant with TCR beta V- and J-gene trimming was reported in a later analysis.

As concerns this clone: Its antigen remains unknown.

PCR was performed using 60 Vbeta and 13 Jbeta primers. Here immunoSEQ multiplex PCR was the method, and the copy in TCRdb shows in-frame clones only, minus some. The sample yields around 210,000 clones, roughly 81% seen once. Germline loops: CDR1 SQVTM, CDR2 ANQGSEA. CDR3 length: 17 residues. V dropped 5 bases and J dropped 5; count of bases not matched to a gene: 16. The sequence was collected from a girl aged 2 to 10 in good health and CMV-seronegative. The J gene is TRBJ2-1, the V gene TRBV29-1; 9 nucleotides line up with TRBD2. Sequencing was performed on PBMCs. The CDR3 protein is CSVKLLSGTSKNNEQFF. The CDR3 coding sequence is TGCAGCGTTAAGCTTCTGTCGGGGACTAGCAAGAACAATGAGCAGTTCTTC.